The 18 T cell receptor beta chains reported below all come from one sample, sequenced in a study of CD8 T cells in Susac syndrome (dated 2019 in TCRdb). The library was obtained by the immunoSEQ multiplex PCR assay. RNA was extracted using the RNeasy kit, and roughly 0.5 to 1 microgram was reverse transcribed with random hexamers. The public reads were run again by TCRdb, first through fastp at Q25 and then through MiXCR, and only productive beta chains were kept. Entries are consolidated by CDR3 protein sequence, retaining the most common genes and DNA. The sample table contains approximately 200,000 distinct CDR3 sequences; only one count was recorded for 95% of them. The top ten hold approximately 0.09% of the sample. Sequences were obtained from CD4+ T cells from PBMCs. These receptors were obtained from a human donor with multiple sclerosis.

The chain couples TRBV2 to TRBJ2-3; no clear D. V lost 8 bases and J lost 4, with 4 bases in between. Germline lookup yields CDR1 SNHLY and CDR2 FYNNEI. This CDR3 comprises 10 residues. CDR3 region: CASAPDTQYF. The CDR3 DNA sequence: TGTGCCAGCGCGCCAGATACGCAGTATTTT.

The chain employs TRBV14 and TRBJ1-1, with D uncertain. V dropped 3 bases and J dropped 4 bases, with 18 bases sitting between them. CDR1 SGHDN and CDR2 FVKESK come from the germline V gene. CDR3 length equals 16 residues. CDR3 amino acids: CASSQYGLQQGTEAFF. CDR3 nucleotides: TGTGCCAGCAGCCAGTACGGCCTGCAGCAAGGCACTGAAGCTTTCTTT. Variable domain in full (rest from reference TRBV14 and TRBJ1-1): EAGVTQFPSHSVIEKGQTVTLRCDPISGHDNLYWYRRVMGKEIKFLLHFVKESKQDESGMPNNRFLAERTGGTYSTLKVQPAELEDSGVYFCASSQYGLQQGTEAFFGQGTRLTVV.

This rearrangement joins TRBV30 to TRBJ1-6; TRBD1 might be the D (5 bases). Per germline, CDR1 GTSNPN and CDR2 SVGIG (reference sequence). Trimming pared 0 bases from V and 11 bases from J, leaving 5 bases between. The CDR3 is made up of 11 amino acids. The CDR3 coding sequence is TGTGCCTGGAGTGTAGGGGCACCCCTCCACTTT. Translation: CAWSVGAPLHF.

The chain couples TRBV6-5 to TRBJ1-2; 11 bases match TRBD1. CDR1 and CDR2 (germline): MNHEY, SVGAGI. This CDR3 region has 16 residues. With V trimmed by 0 bases and J by 4 bases, 4 bases remained unmatched. CDR3 in amino acids: CASSYSGQGAGYGYTF. The CDR3 nucleotides are TGTGCCAGCAGTTACTCAGGACAGGGGGCCGGCTATGGCTACACCTTC.

This clonotype was recorded once. The chain employs TRBV7-9 and TRBJ1-2; 7 bases fit TRBD1. The CDR3 is 14 amino acids. Germline V lookup: CDR1 SEHNR, CDR2 FQNEAQ (reference sequence). The trim removed 4 bases at V and 4 bases at J, leaving 6 bases unmatched. This CDR3 reads CASSSQGPGYGYTF. CDR3 coding DNA: TGTGCCAGCAGCTCACAGGGGCCAGGCTATGGCTACACCTTC.

This clonotype is a singleton in its sample. The gene calls are TRBV4-2 and TRBJ1-1; D not resolved. V gave up 0 bases and J gave up 4 bases, with 9 bases separating them. The CDR3 is made up of 14 amino acids. Germline CDR1 LGHNA, CDR2 YNFKEQ. CDR3 sequence reads: CASSQDSRITEAFF. CDR3 DNA sequence: TGTGCCAGCAGCCAAGACTCCCGGATCACTGAAGCTTTCTTT.

The chain employs TRBV3-1 and TRBJ2-1; D ambiguous. The germline V gene has CDR1 LGHDT and CDR2 YNNKEL (reference sequence). The CDR3 contains 14 residues. Trimming pared 3 bases from V and 8 bases from J, leaving 14 bases between. The CDR3 DNA is TGTGCCAGCAGCCAGTGGGTGGACCCCCATGAGCAGTTCTTC. The encoded protein is CASSQWVDPHEQFF.

The V gene is TRBV28, the J gene TRBJ1-2; a possible D gene is TRBD1 (6 bases). Per germline, CDR1 MDHEN and CDR2 SYDVKM. Deletions cut 3 bases from V and 6 bases from J, with 14 bases between. This CDR3 has 14 residues. The chain's CDR3 is CASSLFRGVNGYTF. The CDR3 nucleotides read TGTGCCAGCAGTTTGTTCAGGGGAGTCAATGGCTACACCTTC.

The V gene is TRBV7-3, the J gene TRBJ1-2; D is undetermined. V was shortened by 8 bases and J by 7 bases, with 20 bases between the two germline ends. The CDR3 contains 14 residues. Germline V gene data show CDR1 as SGHTA and CDR2 as FQGTGA. Here the CDR3 reads CASQQAANGGGYTF. CDR3 DNA: TGTGCCAGCCAGCAGGCCGCCAACGGAGGTGGCTACACCTTC.

This chain uses TRBV29-1 with TRBJ2-5; 7 positions agree with TRBD2. Germline lookup yields CDR1 SQVTM and CDR2 ANQGSEA. The length of the CDR3 is 12 residues. The ends lost 4 bases at V and 5 bases at J; junction bases unmatched: 4. CDR3 region: CSVGEGMETQYF. For the CDR3, the DNA is TGCAGCGTTGGGGAGGGGATGGAGACCCAGTACTTC.

The gene calls are TRBV7-3 and TRBJ2-7; either TRBD1 or TRBD2 may fit D (5 bases each). Germline lookup yields CDR1 SGHTA and CDR2 FQGTGA. The CDR3 sequence is 15 residues long. V lost 2 bases, J lost 3 bases, and 14 bases lay in between. CDR3 nucleotides: TGTGCCAGCAGCTTAGGGCCGGGACCCAGCTACGAGCAGTACTTC. The encoded protein is CASSLGPGPSYEQYF.

The V call is TRBV7-9, the J call TRBJ2-3, with 7 positions matching TRBD1. This CDR3 spans 17 amino acids. The J segment lost 0 bases and the V segment lost 1 base, leaving 7 bases of the junction unmatched. The V gene's germline CDR1 is SEHNR and CDR2 FQNEAQ (reference sequence). The DNA of the CDR3 is TGTGCCAGCAGCTTAGTAGGGACAGACGCTAGCACAGATACGCAGTATTTT. Its protein is CASSLVGTDASTDTQYF.

The chain joins TRBV5-1 to TRBJ2-7; D not certain. V gave up 2 bases and J gave up 5 bases, with 8 bases separating them. This CDR3 is built from 12 residues. Germline values: CDR1 SGHRS, CDR2 YFSETQ. CDR3 amino acids: CASSLSLDEQYF. CDR3 sequence (DNA): TGCGCCAGCAGCTTATCTTTGGACGAGCAGTACTTC.

The genes are TRBV15 and TRBJ1-2; 7 bases match TRBD1. J gave up 0 bases and V 8 bases, and 3 bases lay outside the gene matches. The CDR3 extends over 13 amino acids. Germline-derived CDR1 and CDR2 are LNHNV and YYDKDF (reference sequence). CDR3 nucleotide sequence: TGTGCCACCGGGACAGAAACTAACTATGGCTACACCTTC. The encoded protein is CATGTETNYGYTF. Together with reference TRBV15 and TRBJ1-2, the CDR3 gives the full variable domain: DAMVIQNPRYQVTQFGKPVTLSCSQTLNHNVMYWYQQKSSQAPKLLFHYYDKDFNNEADTPDNFQSRRPNTSFCFLDIRSPGLGDTAMYLCATGTETNYGYTFGSGTRLTVV.

The chain recombines TRBV7-2 with TRBJ2-1; tentatively, D is TRBD1 (7 bases). The germline V gene encodes CDR1 SGHTA and CDR2 FQGNSA. With 5 bases removed from V and 8 bases from J, the gap between germline ends came to 13 bases. The CDR3 is 13 residues long. CDR3 nucleotide sequence: TGTGCCAGCAGCGTCCAGGGGGGCGATGAGCAGTTCTTC. Protein: CASSVQGGDEQFF. Using reference TRBV7-2 and TRBJ2-1 for the parts outside the CDR3, the full variable domain is GAGVSQSPSNKVTEKGKDVELRCDPISGHTALYWYRQSLGQGLEFLIYFQGNSAPDKSGLPSDRFSAERTGGSVSTLTIQRTQQEDSAVYLCASSVQGGDEQFFGPGTRLTVL.

The chain combines TRBV7-3 with TRBJ2-5; 7 bases are shared with TRBD1. Germline CDR1 is SGHTA and CDR2 is FQGTGA. The CDR3 length is 13 residues. V shed 3 bases and J 3 bases; nucleotides not matched to a gene: 1. CDR3 sequence reads: CASSFDREETQYF. In DNA, the CDR3 is TGTGCCAGCAGCTTCGACAGGGAAGAGACCCAGTACTTC.

J is TRBJ1-6 and V is TRBV15; D is ambiguous. The germline CDR1 and CDR2 sequences are LNHNV and YYDKDF (reference sequence). The V gene lost 0 bases and the J gene lost 5 bases, with 11 bases spanning the gap. The CDR3 consists of 16 residues. The CDR3 loop is CATSRDPVPHNSPLHF. In nucleotides, the CDR3 is TGTGCCACCAGCAGAGATCCTGTACCCCATAATTCACCCCTCCACTTT.

This chain joins TRBV28 and TRBJ2-4; no clear D. The CDR3 loop spans 14 amino acids. V lost 6 bases, J lost 0 bases, and 9 bases lay in between. In germline, CDR1 is MDHEN, CDR2 SYDVKM. In DNA, the CDR3 is TGTGCCAGCAGGGAACCCTTAGCCAAAAACATTCAGTACTTC. Protein: CASREPLAKNIQYF.